The 9 T cell receptor beta chains in this list originate from one sample, sequenced in a study of blood T cells in healthy people across ages. Through a sample-barcoded 5' primer and a J-beta primer mix, a second PCR was run for roughly 6 to 11 cycles. One entry per CDR3 protein results from TCRdb running MiXCR on the 5' RACE reads. The sample includes about 1.5 million distinct CDR3 sequences, 42% seen only once; the top ten take approximately 4%. Material for sequencing was blood. These receptor sequences come from a woman under 30 in good health.

This clonotype has only a few counts. This sequence joins TRBV20-1 and TRBJ1-2, with D tentatively TRBD1 (5 bases). Trimming stripped 3 bases from V and 1 base from J, with 9 bases between. Germline CDR1 reads DFQATT; CDR2 reads SNEGSKA (reference sequence). This CDR3 region has 13 residues. CDR3 DNA sequence: TGCAGTGCTAGCATGGGGGGTAACTATGGCTACACCTTC. It is translated as CSASMGGNYGYTF.

The chain uses TRBV15 and TRBJ2-3; no reliable D call. V was shortened by 3 bases and J by 8 bases, with 3 bases between the two germline ends. Germline values: CDR1 LNHNV, CDR2 YYDKDF (reference sequence). The CDR3 is 10 amino acids. CDR3 nucleotides: TGTGCCACCAGCAGTTGTACGCAGTATTTT. Translated: CATSSCTQYF.

This clonotype was seen only a few times. The genes are TRBV7-2 and TRBJ1-2; D call uncertain. The V gene lost 0 bases and the J gene lost 8 bases, with 10 bases spanning the gap. This CDR3 is built from 13 residues. The germline gives CDR1 SGHTA, CDR2 FQGNSA. The CDR3 is CASSLAGISGYTF. The CDR3 bases are TGTGCCAGCAGCTTAGCAGGAATTAGCGGCTACACCTTC. Full variable domain (remainder filled in from reference TRBV7-2 and TRBJ1-2): GAGVSQSPSNKVTEKGKDVELRCDPISGHTALYWYRQSLGQGLEFLIYFQGNSAPDKSGLPSDRFSAERTGGSVSTLTIQRTQQEDSAVYLCASSLAGISGYTFGSGTRLTVV.

The genes are TRBV20-1 and TRBJ1-1; 9 bases are shared with TRBD1. The CDR3 consists of 12 residues. The germline gives CDR1 DFQATT, CDR2 SNEGSKA (reference sequence). V shed 6 bases, J shed 7 bases, and the junction held 6 bases outside the gene matches. Written as DNA, the CDR3 is TGCAGTGCCTCCGACAGGGGGATTGAAGCTTTCTTT. It codes for CSASDRGIEAFF.

This sequence joins TRBV7-9 and TRBJ2-3, with a possible D match to TRBD2 (5 bases). The CDR3 is 15 residues long. The germline V gene encodes CDR1 SEHNR and CDR2 FQNEAQ (reference sequence). Trimming stripped 2 bases from V and 0 bases from J, with 9 bases between. CDR3 region: CASSLRLHSTDTQYF. Written as DNA, the CDR3 is TGTGCCAGCAGCTTACGACTACACAGCACAGATACGCAGTATTTT.

CDR3 amino acids: CATQETSGSCEQFF. The CDR3 DNA reads TGTGCCACCCAAGAGACTAGCGGGAGCTGTGAGCAGTTCTTC. The V call is TRBV10-3, the J call TRBJ2-1; TRBD2 matches 12 bases. V gave up 10 bases and J gave up 9 bases; unmatched junction bases: 10. Germline V gene sequence: CDR1 ENHRY, CDR2 SYGVKD. CDR3 length: 14 residues.

This sequence joins TRBV10-3 and TRBJ1-5, with 7 bases lining up with TRBD1. The V gene's germline CDR1 is ENHRY and CDR2 SYGVKD. The CDR3 consists of 14 residues. With V trimmed by 6 bases and J by 0 bases, 2 bases remained unmatched. The CDR3 here is CAIRGQNSNQPQHF. The CDR3 nucleotides are TGTGCCATCAGGGGACAGAATAGCAATCAGCCCCAGCATTTT.

The sample holds one count of this clonotype. The rearrangement joins TRBV6-2 or TRBV6-3 to TRBJ1-5; tentative D call: TRBD1 (5 bases). The CDR3 totals 17 residues. Germline CDR1 and CDR2: MNHEY and SVGEGT. V lost 8 bases and J 1 base, leaving 21 bases between the germline ends. The CDR3 bases are TGTGCCAGCCGCGAATCAAGGGGAAGGGGAAGCAATCAGCCCCAGCATTTT. Translated: CASRESRGRGSNQPQHF.

This clonotype was seen only a few times. The chain employs TRBV5-1 and TRBJ2-5; D is possibly TRBD1 (5 bases). Germline loops: CDR1 SGHRS, CDR2 YFSETQ. The V end was cut by 6 bases, the J end by 11 bases, with 26 bases between. This CDR3 is 15 amino acids long. CDR3 coding DNA: TGCGCCAGCACCTCCAACCAAGGGGCGGAAAATGAGCAGTACTTC. Translating gives CASTSNQGAENEQYF.